This T cell receptor beta chain was identified during a study of CD8 T cells in Susac syndrome. Broader study findings: The Susac syndrome CD4+ T cell repertoires displayed no clonal expansion.

Remarks on this clonotype: The target antigen is unknown.

RNA was extracted with the RNeasy kit, and a quantity of roughly 0.45 to 1 ug was reverse transcribed using random hexamers. The TCR beta CDR3 was amplified by immunoSEQ multiplex PCR across 54 Vbeta, 13 Jbeta. MiXCR, applied by TCRdb to the immunoSEQ multiplex PCR reads, yields one record per CDR3 protein. The sample records 150,000 to 180,000 distinct CDR3 sequences, approximately 95% being singletons. CDR3 size: 16 residues. Germline-derived CDR1 and CDR2 are LNHNV and YYDKDF (reference sequence). The ends lost 1 base at V and 3 bases at J; junction bases unmatched: 5. Sequencing of TCR beta, carried out with a high-throughput approach, was applied to CD8+ and CD4+ T cells from the blood. Bulk CD8+ and CD4+ cells came from magnetic negative isolation; CD8+ TEMRA by FACS.

The source of this sequence is a human donor with Susac syndrome. Sequencing was performed on CD4+ T cells from PBMCs. This chain links TRBV15 with TRBJ2-5, with TRBD1 matching over 10 bases. The CDR3 region is CATSRGPGTGEETQYF. The CDR3 nucleotides are TGTGCCACCAGCAGAGGTCCCGGGACAGGGGAAGAGACCCAGTACTTC.